One and the same sample provided the 2 T cell receptor beta chains below, sequenced in a study of shared clonotypes between healthy human individuals. The data were produced by immunoSEQ multiplex PCR, yet TCRdb's version contains in-frame clones alone and is incomplete. The sample lists about 470,000 clones, about four fifths occurring once. Sequenced material: PBMCs. The origin of the receptors is a woman in her thirties or forties in good health. Some clones in this sample may be carry-over from other donors' samples.

V is TRBV7-6 and J is TRBJ2-5; no firm D call. Germline V lookup: CDR1 SGHVS, CDR2 FNYEAQ. Deletions cut 6 bases from V and 0 bases from J, with 8 bases between. The CDR3 is 13 amino acids. The CDR3 loop reads CASSNNHQETQYF. The CDR3 region has the DNA TGTGCCAGCAGTAACAATCACCAAGAGACCCAGTACTTC.

The sample holds one count of this clone. This chain joins TRBV7-9 and TRBJ2-1; 8 positions agree with TRBD1. Trimming cost V 5 bases and J 4 bases; bases outside gene matches: 4. CDR3 length: 14 amino acids. Germline assignment: CDR1 SEHNR and CDR2 FQNEAQ (reference sequence). The CDR3 DNA is TGTGCCAGCAGCCGGGACAGGAATTACAATGAGCAGTTCTTC. Amino acid sequence: CASSRDRNYNEQFF.